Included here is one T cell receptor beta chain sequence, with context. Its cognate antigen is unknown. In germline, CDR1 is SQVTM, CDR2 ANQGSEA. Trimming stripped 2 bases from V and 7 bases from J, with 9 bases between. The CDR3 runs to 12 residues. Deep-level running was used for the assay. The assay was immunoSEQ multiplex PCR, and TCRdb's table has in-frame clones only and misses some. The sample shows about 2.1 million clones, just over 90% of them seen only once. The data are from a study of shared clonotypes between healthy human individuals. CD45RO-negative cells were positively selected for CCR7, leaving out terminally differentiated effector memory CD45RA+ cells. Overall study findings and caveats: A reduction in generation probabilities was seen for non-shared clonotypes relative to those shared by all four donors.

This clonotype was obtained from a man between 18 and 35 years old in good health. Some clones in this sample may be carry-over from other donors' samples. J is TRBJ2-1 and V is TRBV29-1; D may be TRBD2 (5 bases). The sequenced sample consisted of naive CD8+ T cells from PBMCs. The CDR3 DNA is TGCAGCGTTGAACTGAGGGTAAATGAGCAGTTCTTC. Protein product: CSVELRVNEQFF.